The rows below give T cell receptor beta chains drawn from one sample of a study of cytomegalovirus exposure and HLA in healthy donors. Generated by immunoSEQ multiplex PCR, the TCRdb table keeps only in-frame clones and is missing some. The data contain more than 85,000 clones, about four fifths of them singletons. The sequenced sample consisted of PBMCs. Receptors originate from a man under 40 in good health and CMV-seronegative. CDR3s include the opening cysteine and the closing phenylalanine or tryptophan. A D gene is named only where the DNA matches it firmly. Not every row has a clone size; where given, it reads once, few, many or a size class.

>-|TRBJ1-2|14|-|TRBV14
CASSQGRDNYGYTF
TGTGCCAGCAGCCAGGGGCGGGATAACTATGGCTACACCTTC
>few|TRBJ1-2|14|-|TRBV9
CASSVEAGTYGYTF
TGTGCCAGCAGCGTAGAAGCGGGGACCTATGGCTACACCTTC
>-|TRBJ1-6|14|-|TRBV28
CASTLGQTNSPLHF
TGTGCCAGCACCCTTGGGCAGACCAATTCACCCCTCCACTTT
>-|TRBJ2-7|13|TRBD1|TRBV27
CANRTGGNYEQYF
TGTGCCAACAGGACAGGGGGTAATTACGAGCAGTACTTC
>-|TRBJ1-6|14|TRBD1|TRBV18
CASGGTGKNSPLHF
TGTGCCAGCGGGGGGACAGGGAAAAATTCACCCCTCCACTTT
>-|TRBJ2-7|14|-|TRBV28
CATHSMGRGYEQYF
TGTGCCACCCATTCGATGGGCAGGGGCTACGAGCAGTACTTC
>-|TRBJ1-5|19|-|TRBV19
CASRATQGHLSISNQPQHF
TGTGCCAGTAGGGCTACCCAGGGCCACTTATCCATTAGCAATCAGCCCCAGCATTTT
>-|TRBJ2-3|18|TRBD2|TRBV15
CATSRTRLAGGYTDTQYF
TGTGCCACCAGCAGAACCAGACTAGCGGGGGGCTACACGGATACGCAGTATTTT
>-|TRBJ2-1|15|TRBD2|TRBV19
CASRIVAGAYNEQFF
TGTGCCAGCAGAATAGTAGCGGGGGCCTACAATGAGCAGTTCTTC
>-|TRBJ2-3|16|TRBD2|TRBV4-3
CASSQGLAVITDTQYF
TGCGCCAGCAGCCAAGGACTAGCGGTGATCACAGATACGCAGTATTTT
>-|TRBJ1-2|14|TRBD1|TRBV4-3
CASSQDPDRGGYTF
TGCGCCAGCAGCCAAGATCCGGACAGGGGTGGCTACACCTTC
>-|TRBJ2-2|15|-|TRBV11-2
CASSLRLGAGGELFF
TGTGCCAGCAGCTTAAGGTTGGGGGCCGGCGGGGAGCTGTTTTTT
>-|TRBJ2-5|17|TRBD2|TRBV12-5
CASGPQRSGGPQETQYF
TGTGCTAGTGGGCCCCAAAGGAGCGGGGGTCCTCAAGAGACCCAGTACTTC
>-|TRBJ1-6|18|-|TRBV19
CASSLLQGGGSWDSPLHF
TGTGCCAGTAGCTTATTACAGGGTGGAGGTAGCTGGGATTCACCCCTCCACTTT
>-|TRBJ2-1|15|TRBD1|TRBV4-3
CASSQGQGNYNEQFF
TGCGCCAGCAGCCAGGGACAGGGAAATTACAATGAGCAGTTCTTC
>-|TRBJ1-1|13|-|TRBV19
CASSMTGAAEAFF
TGTGCCAGTAGTATGACTGGTGCCGCTGAAGCTTTCTTT
>-|TRBJ2-7|16|TRBD2|TRBV29-1
CSVVASGGTWRYEQYF
TGCAGCGTTGTGGCTAGCGGGGGGACTTGGCGGTACGAGCAGTACTTC
>-|TRBJ2-7|16|TRBD1|TRBV13
CASSSSLRDSSYGQYF
TGTGCCAGCAGCTCCTCACTCCGGGACAGCTCCTACGGGCAGTACTTC
>-|TRBJ2-7|14|-|TRBV30
CAWSVGGSSYEQYF
TGTGCCTGGAGTGTTGGAGGAAGCTCCTACGAGCAGTACTTC
>-|TRBJ1-2|11|-|TRBV2
CASSPKYGYTF
TGTGCCAGCAGTCCTAAGTATGGCTACACCTTC
>-|TRBJ1-2|13|-|TRBV6-6
CASSYTAGAGYTF
TGTGCCAGCAGTTATACTGCAGGGGCGGGCTACACCTTC
>few|TRBJ1-6|16|TRBD1|TRBV11-2
CASSLAGDRAPSSLHF
TGTGCCAGCAGCTTAGCTGGGGACAGGGCCCCGTCGAGCCTCCACTTT
>-|TRBJ2-2|15|TRBD1|TRBV9
CASSLTGGNTGELFF
TGTGCCAGCAGCCTCACAGGGGGCAACACCGGGGAGCTGTTTTTT
>-|TRBJ1-4|14|-|TRBV4-3
CASSQEISRDNKFF
TGCGCCAGCAGCCAAGAAATATCTCGGGACAACAAGTTTTTT
>once|TRBJ2-5|16|-|TRBV7-6
CASSLVAGGGQETQYF
TGTGCCAGCAGCTTAGTAGCAGGGGGAGGCCAAGAGACCCAGTACTTC